A single sample gave rise to the 17 T cell receptor beta chains below, sequenced in a study of T-cell memory formation after mild COVID-19. One entry per CDR3 protein, called by TCRdb with MiXCR from the 5' RACE reads. The sample holds 180,000 or so distinct CDR3 sequences, 16% seen once. The sample was PBMCs or a T cell subset sorted from them (not recorded which). The receptors originated from an adult woman who had mild COVID-19 (a few samples of this study predate the infection). Cell type and time point are not known.

This chain links TRBV20-1 with TRBJ2-7, with 9 bases aligning to TRBD2. Germline lookup yields CDR1 DFQATT and CDR2 SNEGSKA (reference sequence). The J segment lost 4 bases and the V segment lost 6 bases, leaving 10 bases of the junction unmatched. The CDR3 spans 14 residues. As DNA, the CDR3 is TGCAGTGCCTTAGCGGGAGCAAGGGAGTACGAGCAGTACTTC. Translating it yields CSALAGAREYEQYF.

V usage is TRBV18 and J usage is TRBJ2-7; D gene ambiguous. V was trimmed by 4 bases and J by 6 bases, leaving 10 bases between them. The CDR3 is 12 residues long. Germline V gene data show CDR1 as KGHSH and CDR2 as LQKENI. CDR3 loop: CASSRDNFEQYF. The CDR3 region has the DNA TGTGCCAGCTCACGAGACAATTTCGAGCAGTACTTC.

This clonotype was detected many times. The rearrangement links TRBV20-1 to TRBJ2-7, with no clear D. There are 14 residues in the CDR3. The V gene's germline CDR1 is DFQATT and CDR2 SNEGSKA (reference sequence). The ends were cut back, 1 base at V and 5 bases at J, with 15 bases in the middle. The CDR3 DNA reads TGCAGTGCTAGAGGTGGCCCCCCACCTCACGAGCAGTACTTC. Protein product: CSARGGPPPHEQYF.

In its sample, this clonotype was seen a few times. The chain has TRBV5-1 and TRBJ1-1, with a possible D match to TRBD1 (5 bases). From germline, CDR1 is SGHRS and CDR2 YFSETQ. The CDR3 contains 14 residues. Trimming stripped 6 bases from V and 3 bases from J, with 15 bases between. CDR3 bases: TGCGCCAGCACCCTGAGGGGCCTTGACACTGAAGCTTTCTTT. It is translated as CASTLRGLDTEAFF.

V usage is TRBV4-3 and J usage is TRBJ2-1; TRBD2 agrees at 8 bases. The germline CDR1 and CDR2 sequences are LGHNA and YSLEER. This CDR3 is 18 amino acids long. V trimming: 0 bases; J trimming: 9 bases; junction bases outside the gene matches: 16. CDR3: CASSQETGAGALRGEQFF. The CDR3 DNA reads TGCGCCAGCAGCCAAGAAACGGGAGCGGGAGCTTTAAGGGGTGAGCAGTTCTTC.

V usage is TRBV7-2 and J usage is TRBJ1-1, with D maybe TRBD1 (5 bases). Germline lookup yields CDR1 SGHTA and CDR2 FQGNSA. This CDR3 spans 16 amino acids. Trimming removed 1 base at V and 3 bases at J, with 15 bases between. CDR3 bases: TGTGCCAGCAGCTTAGGGTTCGGGGGAGGAGACACTGAAGCTTTCTTT. It encodes CASSLGFGGGDTEAFF.

The J gene is TRBJ1-4, the V gene TRBV9; 11 bases align to TRBD1. The ends lost 4 bases at V and 8 bases at J; junction bases unmatched: 10. This CDR3 contains 16 residues. CDR1 and CDR2 from the germline V gene are SGDLS and YYNGEE. CDR3 nucleotide sequence: TGTGCCAGCAGCCGGGACAGGGGGGGATTGGGCGAAAAACTGTTTTTT. It encodes CASSRDRGGLGEKLFF.

There are many counts of this clonotype. V and J are TRBV18 and TRBJ2-6; no definite D call. Trimming pared 1 base from V and 0 bases from J, leaving 16 bases between. CDR1 and CDR2 (germline): KGHSH, LQKENI. CDR3 length: 19 residues. DNA of the CDR3: TGTGCCAGCTCACCACGTACCGGAGCCCGGACCTCTGGGGCCAACGTCCTGACTTTC. Translation: CASSPRTGARTSGANVLTF. The full variable domain, its missing parts supplied by reference TRBV18 and TRBJ2-6, is NAGVMQNPRHLVRRRGQEARLRCSPMKGHSHVYWYRQLPEEGLKFMVYLQKENIIDESGMPKERFSAEFPKEGPSILRIQQVVRGDSAAYFCASSPRTGARTSGANVLTFGAGSRLTVL.

The chain combines TRBV20-1 with TRBJ2-4; D gene unclear. V shed 3 bases and J shed 5 bases, with 11 bases lying between them. The CDR3 extends over 13 amino acids. Germline-derived CDR1 and CDR2 are DFQATT and SNEGSKA (reference sequence). The CDR3 reads CSASRLVENIQYF. In DNA form, the CDR3 reads TGCAGTGCTAGCAGACTGGTAGAAAACATTCAGTACTTC.

The table lists this clonotype with a few counts. V is TRBV27 and J is TRBJ1-4; D unresolved. The V and J ends lost 2 bases and 8 bases respectively, with 9 bases between them. The CDR3 has 13 amino acids. Germline-derived CDR1 and CDR2 are MNHEY and SMNVEV (reference sequence). CDR3 DNA sequence: TGTGCCAGCAGTTTAAGCAGGTTGGAAAAACTGTTTTTT. This encodes CASSLSRLEKLFF.

This clonotype was seen more than once but under ten times. CDR3 nucleotides: TGCGCCAGCGCCGGCGAGAGAGGCACCTACGAGCAGTACTTC. This sequence encodes CASAGERGTYEQYF. V is TRBV5-1 and J is TRBJ2-7; no clear D. The CDR3 is made up of 14 amino acids. V was trimmed by 7 bases and J by 2 bases, leaving 16 bases between them. Looked up from germline, CDR1 is SGHRS and CDR2 is YFSETQ.

The V call is TRBV5-1, the J call TRBJ2-3; no reliable D call. V gave up 6 bases and J gave up 0 bases, with 8 bases separating them. The CDR3 extends over 13 amino acids. Per the germline V gene, CDR1 is SGHRS and CDR2 is YFSETQ. This CDR3 reads CASMRGSTDTQYF. The CDR3 DNA sequence: TGCGCCAGCATGCGCGGAAGCACAGATACGCAGTATTTT.

The rearrangement uses TRBV5-1 and TRBJ2-7, with 10 bases matching TRBD1. Germline V gene lookup returns CDR1 SGHRS and CDR2 YFSETQ. The CDR3 consists of 16 residues. J was trimmed by 1 base and V by 4 bases; bases with no gene match: 8. CDR3 sequence reads: CASSLPGQGLSYEQYF. The CDR3 DNA follows: TGCGCCAGCAGCCTTCCGGGACAGGGGCTTTCCTACGAGCAGTACTTC.

This clonotype was seen a handful of times. J is TRBJ1-5 and V is TRBV12-3 or TRBV12-4; 9 nucleotides align to TRBD1. The CDR3 loop spans 14 amino acids. J gave up 8 bases and V 3 bases, and 5 bases lay outside the gene matches. CDR3 sequence (DNA): TGTGCCAGCAGTTTGGTACAGGGGGCAAAGCCCCAGCATTTT. It translates to CASSLVQGAKPQHF.

This clonotype was counted ten times or more. This sequence joins TRBV12-3 or TRBV12-4 and TRBJ2-1; tentatively, D is TRBD2 (5 bases). This CDR3 is built from 15 residues. Trimming pared 6 bases from V and 0 bases from J, leaving 12 bases between. The CDR3 nucleotides read TGTGCCAGCAGCAAGGACTCGAGCTCCTACAATGAGCAGTTCTTC. This encodes CASSKDSSSYNEQFF.

In this sample, this clonotype turned up many times. The J gene is TRBJ1-1, the V gene TRBV7-9, with 8 nucleotides matching TRBD1. Trimming cost V 5 bases and J 1 base; bases outside gene matches: 3. Germline-derived CDR1 and CDR2 are SEHNR and FQNEAQ (reference sequence). The CDR3 is 14 residues long. The CDR3 loop reads CASSPGQGNTEAFF. Here the CDR3 DNA reads TGTGCCAGCAGCCCCGGACAGGGGAACACTGAAGCTTTCTTT.

This clonotype has just a few counts. The genes are TRBV7-9 and TRBJ2-1, with unresolved D. CDR3 size: 17 residues. V shed 5 bases and J shed 0 bases, with 17 bases lying between them. Germline-derived CDR1 and CDR2 are SEHNR and FQNEAQ (reference sequence). CDR3 nucleotides: TGTGCCAGCAGCCTTCACGTAGTCCTGAGCTCCTACAATGAGCAGTTCTTC. Protein sequence: CASSLHVVLSSYNEQFF.